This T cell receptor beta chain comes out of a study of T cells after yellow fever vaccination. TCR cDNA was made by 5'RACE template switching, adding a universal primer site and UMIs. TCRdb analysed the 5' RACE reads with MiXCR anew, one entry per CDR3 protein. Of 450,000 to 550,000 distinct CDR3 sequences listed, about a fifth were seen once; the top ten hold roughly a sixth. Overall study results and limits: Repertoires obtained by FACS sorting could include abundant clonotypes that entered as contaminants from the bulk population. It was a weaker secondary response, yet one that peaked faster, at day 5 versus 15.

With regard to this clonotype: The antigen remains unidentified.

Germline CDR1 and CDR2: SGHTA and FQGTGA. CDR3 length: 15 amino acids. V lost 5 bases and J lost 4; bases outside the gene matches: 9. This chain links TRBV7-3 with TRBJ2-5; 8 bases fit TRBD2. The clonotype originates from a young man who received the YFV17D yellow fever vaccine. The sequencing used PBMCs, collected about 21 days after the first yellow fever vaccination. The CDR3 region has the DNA TGTGCCAGCAGCAACCCCTCCGCGGGGGGAGAGACCCAGTACTTC. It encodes CASSNPSAGGETQYF.